This T cell receptor beta chain emerged from a study of cytomegalovirus exposure and HLA in healthy donors. Whole-study results and caveats: A later analysis reportedly identified an Asian-associated ancestry cluster as carrying fewer N-insertions than the roughly 670-donor mean. Analysis performed later showed TCR beta chains linked to HLA being more clonally expanded than equally common others.

This clone was counted once. The antigen is unknown. The germline V gene has CDR1 MNHNS and CDR2 SASEGT. Losses at the gene ends were 2 bases for V and 3 bases for J; bases not matched to a gene: 6. This CDR3 is 15 amino acids long. PCR amplification relied on 60 Vbeta primers (plus 13 Jbeta primers). Sequenced by immunoSEQ multiplex PCR; TCRdb stores in-frame clones only, minus some. The sample holds tens of thousands of clones, roughly four fifths seen once. The rearrangement joins TRBV6-1 to TRBJ1-1; TRBD1 matches 7 bases. The sequencing input was PBMCs. The TCR sequence derives from a man aged 25 to 40 in good health and CMV-seronegative. CDR3 sequence (DNA): TGTGCCAGCAGTGAAAGGGCGGGACAGTACACTGAAGCTTTCTTT. Translating gives CASSERAGQYTEAFF.